This T cell receptor beta chain was sequenced in a study of blood T cell repertoires in COVID-19. Study as a whole: Samples of COVID-19 (acute and convalescent) were obtained from the United States, Italy and Spain. In each case, the material was cDNA or gDNA derived from T cells, B-cell-depleted T cells, or PBMCs.

A Seattle source enrolled patients during active infection and followed them longitudinally. In the original analysis: Quantification of nucleated cells was approximated via reference gene primer amplification. Sequenced by immunoSEQ multiplex PCR; TCRdb stores in-frame clones only, minus some. The V and J calls and clone size come from that table; D and trimming were worked out from the DNA. Counted here are over 450,000 clones, around 90% occurring once; the ten biggest clones make up roughly 7.4%. J was trimmed by 2 bases and V by 5 bases; bases with no gene match: 9. The CDR3 is 16 amino acids. CDR1 is SNHLY and CDR2 is FYNNEI in the germline V gene.

The rearrangement links TRBV2 to TRBJ1-5; 7 bases map to TRBD1. The sample consisted of peripheral blood. This clonotype originated in a woman aged 50 to 60 with COVID-19, enrolled during active disease. The CDR3 loop reads CASSLGRGQGNQPQHF. In DNA, the CDR3 is TGTGCCAGCAGTCTTGGACGAGGACAGGGCAATCAGCCCCAGCATTTT.